These T cell receptor beta chains were read from a single sample in a study of technical replicates of blood from a handful of donors. TCRdb keeps only in-frame clones here, not all; method: immunoSEQ multiplex PCR. The sample records tens of thousands of clones, 96% being singletons. What was sequenced was T cells isolated from PBMCs. Every receptor here comes from a human donor in good health. The conserved cysteine and the conserved F or W are not part of the CDR3 here.

j_gene	v_gene	CDR3aa
TRBJ1-2	TRBV18	ASSPIRGREGYT
TRBJ1-4	TRBV5-1	ASSLARGDKEKLF
TRBJ1-1	TRBV7-2	ASSPGGLTAF
TRBJ1-2	TRBV6-6	ASSSQSGNYGYT
TRBJ1-2	TRBV9	ASSPDGESLYGYT
TRBJ1-5	TRBV5-4	ASSFGTGDSNQPQH
TRBJ2-7	TRBV10-3	ATQGTEHSYEQY
TRBJ1-1	TRBV7-9	ASSQRGAPNTEAF
TRBJ2-7	TRBV28	ASSPNRGPREQY
TRBJ2-5	TRBV5-1	ASSLPGQETQY
TRBJ2-2	TRBV7-7	ASSLVQTGSGELF
TRBJ1-3	TRBV27	ASSQSGQGHTIY
TRBJ1-2	TRBV20-1	SATANYGYT
TRBJ2-7	TRBV18	ASSFSRGDEQY
TRBJ2-2	TRBV11-3	ASSPPGTGELF
TRBJ2-6	TRBV19	ASSIPAGANVLT
TRBJ2-1	TRBV10-3	AISESTSGNEQF
TRBJ2-1	TRBV28	ASSLVAGVVNEQF
TRBJ2-7	TRBV12-5	ASGATGNEQY
TRBJ1-1	TRBV15	ATSKGQGLNTEAF
TRBJ1-1	TRBV10-3	AISEPRDRGNTEAF
TRBJ2-1	TRBV6-5	ASSYRAGYNEQF